A single sample is the source of the 2 T cell receptor beta chains below, sequenced in a study of Ad26.COV2.S vaccination and SARS-CoV-2 variants (dated by TCRdb to the early 2020s). The treatment or condition tag for this specimen amounts to: about 20 received Ad26.COV2.S at low or high dose, single or two shots; 5 received placebo; per-sample allocation not given. Repertoires of vaccine and placebo recipients were sequenced from samples collected on day 63 after the first injection. Receptor libraries were prepared by the immunoSEQ multiplex PCR assay. TCRdb provides this immuneACCESS table in a form limited to in-frame rearrangements. Some clones are lacking; in checked studies, under half of them reflect an unresolved V gene, and why the rest are absent is not known. This sample comprises roughly 350,000 clones, about 88% of them detected only once. 6.4% of the sample comes from the top ten.

The source material was peripheral blood, sampled in a trial of Ad26.COV2.S vaccine versus placebo. The receptors stem from a person aged 18-60 years who received the Ad26.COV2.S COVID-19 vaccine or a placebo.

Only a few counts were recorded for this clone. The chain couples TRBV28 to TRBJ2-2; D gene ambiguous. The CDR3 has 15 residues. Trimming removed 3 bases from V and 0 bases from J, with 8 bases in between. Germline CDR1 reads MDHEN; CDR2 reads SYDVKM. The CDR3 spells CASSFRLANTGELFF. DNA for the CDR3: TGTGCCAGCAGTTTTAGGCTAGCGAACACCGGGGAGCTGTTTTTT.

The chain carries TRBV12-5 and TRBJ1-4, with 7 bases fitting TRBD1. Germline CDR1 is LGHNT and CDR2 is FRNRAP. Germline trimming cut 5 bases from V and 7 bases from J; bases unmatched to any gene: 13. The CDR3 runs 16 residues. The CDR3 DNA reads as TGTGCTAGTGGTCCGGGGGACAGTCAGATAGGTGAAAAACTGTTTTTT. Protein product: CASGPGDSQIGEKLFF.